This entry concerns a single T cell receptor beta chain. This record comes from a study of blood T cell repertoires in COVID-19. J gave up 6 bases and V 4 bases, and 7 bases lay outside the gene matches. Germline V gene data show CDR1 as MDHEN and CDR2 as SYDVKM. This CDR3 contains 15 residues. Profiled with immunoSEQ multiplex PCR; TCRdb holds only in-frame clones, not every one. The data contain fewer than 250,000 clones, 84% of them singletons. The sequenced sample was peripheral blood. The rearrangement uses TRBV28 and TRBJ1-5; 9 nucleotides align to TRBD1. This receptor was taken from a woman aged 80 or older with COVID-19, enrolled during active disease. The CDR3 reads CASSSAGQGGQPQHF. The CDR3 DNA reads as TGTGCCAGCAGTTCCGCGGGACAGGGAGGTCAGCCCCAGCATTTT.